This TCR beta chain was sequenced in a study of graft-versus-host responses after intestinal transplantation. As for the study in general: Following induction with anti-thymocyte globulin, all recipients were given tacrolimus and steroids for three to four years.

Germline lookup yields CDR1 MNHNY and CDR2 SVGAGI (reference sequence). The CDR3 sequence is 11 residues long. V lost 10 bases and J 3 bases, leaving 7 bases between the germline ends. Assay used: immunoSEQ multiplex PCR; TCRdb lists only in-frame clones, some missing. The sample shows under 55,000 clones, 91% of them seen only once. J is TRBJ2-1 and V is TRBV6-6; no reliable D call. The sample was PBMCs, taken 524 days after transplant. This sequence was found in a human patient who received an intestinal transplant, so some T cells may come from the graft donor. The CDR3 here is CATQSYNEQFF. CDR3 DNA sequence: TGTGCCACCCAGAGCTACAATGAGCAGTTCTTC.